This TCR beta chain was sequenced during a study of T-cell memory formation after mild COVID-19. MiXCR, run by TCRdb on the 5' RACE reads, gives a single entry per CDR3 protein. The data hold around 450,000 distinct CDR3 sequences, with more than 20% observed a single time. This clonotype was seen a handful of times. What it binds is not known. Study-level points and caveats: Contracting clones from day 15 to 85 had balanced CD4/CD8; later expanders favoured CD4+. The pre-infection memory compartment contained some responding clones, suggesting cross-reactive memory joined. SARS-CoV-2 specificity was not confirmed for second-wave clones peaking on day 37.

V shed 3 bases, J shed 6 bases, and the junction held 3 bases outside the gene matches. Germline V gene sequence: CDR1 SEHNR, CDR2 FQNEAQ (reference sequence). The CDR3 runs 14 residues. The clonotype originates from an adult woman who had mild COVID-19 (a few samples of this study predate the infection). Cell type and time point are not known. The rearrangement links TRBV7-9 to TRBJ2-7, with 12 positions matching TRBD2. Specimen: PBMCs or a T cell subset sorted from them (not recorded which). The CDR3 sequence: CASSLTSGSTEQYF. CDR3 sequence (DNA): TGTGCCAGCAGCTTGACTAGCGGGAGTACCGAGCAGTACTTC.